Following are 14 T cell receptor beta chains from one sample sequenced in a study of CD8+CD57+ T cells in acquired aplastic anemia. Flow cytometry had shown expanded CD8+CD57+ cells in the patients chosen for sequencing. The study profiled TCR beta VDJ and CDR3 using genomic DNA as template. TCRdb reanalysed the reads using MiXCR and keeps one entry per CDR3 protein. The sample has just over 450,000 distinct CDR3 sequences; more than 25% are singletons. The sequencing sample was made of sorted CD4+, CD8+, or CD8+CD57+ T cells (not recorded which) from PBMCs. Receptors originate from a human donor with aplastic anemia.

This clonotype was seen repeatedly, ten times or more. V usage is TRBV19 and J usage is TRBJ2-1; no clear D gene. The length of the CDR3 is 16 residues. Trimming pared 2 bases from V and 6 bases from J, leaving 17 bases between. CDR1 and CDR2 from the germline V gene are LNHDA and SQIVND (reference sequence). The CDR3 DNA reads as TGTGCCAGTAGTATAAATTGGGGTGGAAGAAGCAATGAGCAGTTCTTC. Residues: CASSINWGGRSNEQFF.

This clonotype was seen at least ten times. The chain couples TRBV20-1 to TRBJ1-1; no firm D call. The CDR3 totals 13 residues. With 5 bases removed from V and 1 base from J, the gap between germline ends came to 11 bases. Germline V gives CDR1 DFQATT, CDR2 SNEGSKA (reference sequence). CDR3 DNA: TGCAGTGCTGTCCGGACGGAGAACACTGAAGCTTTCTTT. Translating it yields CSAVRTENTEAFF.

The chain recombines TRBV29-1 with TRBJ2-3; 7 bases map to TRBD2. CDR3 size: 12 residues. Germline V gene data show CDR1 as SQVTM and CDR2 as ANQGSEA. V lost 5 bases, J lost 10 bases, and 9 bases stayed unmatched. CDR3 protein: CSVSSGGNAQYF. The CDR3 DNA sequence: TGCAGCGTTTCTAGCGGTGGAAATGCGCAGTATTTT.

This chain links TRBV30 with TRBJ1-2; D remains ambiguous. The germline V and J ends were trimmed by 4 bases and 8 bases, with 11 bases remaining between them. From germline, CDR1 is GTSNPN and CDR2 SVGIG (reference sequence). This CDR3 has 11 amino acids. CDR3 loop: CAWTGWRGYTF. CDR3 sequence (DNA): TGTGCCTGGACAGGCTGGAGGGGCTACACCTTC.

The chain links TRBV6-1 to TRBJ1-1, with D possibly matching TRBD1 (5 bases). Germline-derived CDR1 and CDR2 are MNHNS and SASEGT. V dropped 4 bases and J dropped 7 bases, with 13 bases sitting between them. This CDR3 comprises 13 residues. The CDR3, as DNA: TGTGCCAGCAGTGTAAGGGATCAGGGTGAAGCTTTCTTT. Protein sequence: CASSVRDQGEAFF.

This clonotype was counted only a few times. The chain has TRBV7-2 and TRBJ1-1; D is ambiguous. The CDR3 has 15 residues. Trimming left V 3 bases short and J 3 bases short, with 14 bases between. Looked up from germline, CDR1 is SGHTA and CDR2 is FQGNSA. CDR3: CASSFRWGSDTEAFF. DNA of the CDR3: TGTGCCAGCAGCTTTCGTTGGGGATCTGACACTGAAGCTTTCTTT.

V usage is TRBV20-1 and J usage is TRBJ1-5, with 8 bases lining up with TRBD1. This CDR3 spans 16 amino acids. Germline V gives CDR1 DFQATT, CDR2 SNEGSKA (reference sequence). The V and J ends lost 1 base and 1 base, in that order; junction bases with no gene match: 6. The CDR3 region is CSARAPGGGSNQPQHF. The CDR3 bases are TGCAGTGCTAGAGCCCCAGGGGGCGGGAGCAATCAGCCCCAGCATTTT.

This clonotype has ten or more counts. The rearrangement uses TRBV29-1 and TRBJ2-4; D is perhaps TRBD1 or TRBD2 (5 bases each). The V end lost 0 bases, the J end lost 4 bases, and 13 bases lay between the germline ends. Per the germline V gene, CDR1 is SQVTM and CDR2 is ANQGSEA. This CDR3 has 15 amino acids. CDR3 loop: CSVEDRGRKKNIQYF. For the CDR3, the DNA is TGCAGCGTTGAAGATCGGGGACGGAAAAAAAACATTCAGTACTTC.

This clonotype was found many times. J is TRBJ2-7 and V is TRBV20-1; D unclear. V was trimmed by 2 bases and J by 3 bases, leaving 11 bases between them. Germline V gives CDR1 DFQATT, CDR2 SNEGSKA (reference sequence). The CDR3 loop spans 13 amino acids. CDR3 sequence: CSARLGQSYEQYF. In nucleotides, the CDR3 is TGCAGTGCTAGACTCGGGCAGAGCTACGAGCAGTACTTC.

The V call is TRBV19, the J call TRBJ1-6; TRBD1 matches at 8 bases. There are 15 residues in the CDR3. V lost 6 bases to trimming and J lost 3 bases; unmatched junction nucleotides: 4. Germline CDR1 and CDR2: LNHDA and SQIVND (reference sequence). The CDR3 loop is CASSNTGGYNSPLHF. CDR3 DNA: TGTGCCAGTAGCAACACAGGGGGCTATAATTCACCCCTCCACTTT.

A note on this clonotype: Mismatch with germline at one junction end may stem from a read error. This chain joins TRBV7-2 and TRBJ2-3; 10 nucleotides align to TRBD2. Germline loops: CDR1 SGHTA, CDR2 FQGNSA. The length of the CDR3 is 17 residues. The CDR3: CASSVASSGSLLDTQYF. CDR3 bases: TGTGCCAGCAGCGTAGCCTCTAGCGGGAGTTTGTTAGATACGCAGTATTTT.

This clonotype occurred many times. The chain links TRBV19 to TRBJ2-1, with D tentatively TRBD1 or TRBD2 (6 bases each). The germline CDR1 and CDR2 sequences are LNHDA and SQIVND (reference sequence). CDR3 length: 12 amino acids. Trimming cost V 5 bases and J 9 bases, with 11 bases left between them. This CDR3 reads CASSPQGLEQFF. The CDR3 DNA is TGTGCCAGTAGTCCACAGGGACTTGAGCAGTTCTTC.

In this sample, this clonotype turned up many times. V is TRBV7-2 and J is TRBJ2-5; 9 bases are shared with TRBD1. This CDR3 contains 16 residues. CDR1 and CDR2 from the germline V gene are SGHTA and FQGNSA. The V and J ends lost 4 bases and 5 bases, in that order; junction bases with no gene match: 11. This CDR3 is CASSSHLRQGDETQYF. The CDR3 DNA follows: TGTGCCAGCAGCTCCCATCTTAGACAGGGGGATGAGACCCAGTACTTC.

This clonotype has a count of ten or more. The chain combines TRBV7-2 with TRBJ1-1, with D unresolved. Trimming took 3 bases from V and 10 from J, leaving 9 bases between them. This CDR3 spans 11 amino acids. Germline values: CDR1 SGHTA, CDR2 FQGNSA. This CDR3 is CASSLGPIAFF. The CDR3 DNA follows: TGTGCCAGCAGCTTGGGTCCTATAGCTTTCTTT.